This T cell receptor beta chain was obtained from a study of shared clonotypes between healthy human individuals. CD4+ cells yielded CD45RA+ naive and CD45RA-negative memory subsets. A word on this clone: Antigen specificity is unknown. Other DNA sequences in the same sample also yield this CDR3.

Study-wide results and limits: It was expected that sequencing depth would affect clonotype sharing among donors.

When replicate PCRs were run on sorted subsets, they used around 0.2 ug DNA, roughly 30,000 T cell genomes. As handled by the study authors: Junction-only sequences without quality scores came from ImmunoSEQ, so filtering differed. Generated by immunoSEQ multiplex PCR, the TCRdb table keeps only in-frame clones and is missing some. The V and J calls and the clone size are those of that table, but D and trimming were determined from the DNA. Of about 1 million clones in the sample, about 76% are singletons; the top ten hold around 1.5%. This sequence was found in a man aged 18-30 years in good health. Sequenced input: memory CD4+ T cells sorted from blood. The subset denotes: CD45RA-negative fraction.

For the CDR3, the DNA is TGTGCCTGGAGTGTGGCGGGGGCATACAATGAGCAGTTCTTC. Its translation is CAWSVAGAYNEQFF. The chain links TRBV30 to TRBJ2-1; possible D gene TRBD2, 7 bases. The CDR3 sequence is 14 residues long. Looked up from germline, CDR1 is GTSNPN and CDR2 is SVGIG (reference sequence). The V gene lost 0 bases and the J gene lost 4 bases, with 10 bases spanning the gap.